The subject of this entry is one T cell receptor beta chain. The repertoire was sequenced with immunoSEQ multiplex PCR; TCRdb's copy has only in-frame clones and lacks some. Of about 27,000 clones listed, 65% to 90% were seen once; the top ten hold around 25%. The data were obtained in a study of siplizumab effects on memory and regulatory T cells. V trimming: 4 bases; J trimming: 2 bases; junction bases outside the gene matches: 9. The CDR3 contains 16 residues. Germline loops: CDR1 SGDLS, CDR2 YYNGEE. The chain combines TRBV9 with TRBJ2-1, with 7 bases identical to TRBD1. The sequencing sample was made of memory CD4+ T cells sorted from blood. The TCR was taken from a human donor in good health. The CDR3 DNA reads as TGTGCCAGCAGCACCCGAGGGCAGGGGGCCTACAATGAGCAGTTCTTC. This encodes CASSTRGQGAYNEQFF.